The clone carrying this T cell receptor (beta chain) was picked up a small number of times. These data come from a study of response to subunit inactivated influenza vaccine. TCRdb re-analysed the RT-PCR reads in MiXCR, keeping a single row per CDR3 protein. The table lists a few hundred thousand distinct CDR3 sequences, about a tenth of them singletons. Trimming removed 5 bases from V and 5 bases from J, with 12 bases in between. There are 13 residues in the CDR3. The germline gives CDR1 LNHNV, CDR2 YYDKDF (reference sequence). The specimen was PBMCs from blood, collected more than 35 days after vaccination. V gene TRBV15 combines with J gene TRBJ1-1; D perhaps matches TRBD1 (5 bases). This clonotype was obtained from a man in his fifties who received an inactivated influenza vaccine. The CDR3 is CATSGRELTEAFF. The CDR3 nucleotides are TGTGCCACCAGCGGCAGGGAGTTAACTGAAGCTTTCTTT. The full variable domain, completed using reference TRBV15 and TRBJ1-1, is DAMVIQNPRYQVTQFGKPVTLSCSQTLNHNVMYWYQQKSSQAPKLLFHYYDKDFNNEADTPDNFQSRRPNTSFCFLDIRSPGLGDTAMYLCATSGRELTEAFFGQGTRLTVV.